The clone carrying this T cell receptor (beta chain) was counted a single time. What it binds is not known. The data derive from a study of T cell responses to AZD1222 COVID-19 vaccine. Study-wide background: Doses given second, at about 4 or about 12 weeks, were pooled.

Sequencing used immunoSEQ multiplex PCR; TCRdb keeps in-frame clones, though not all of them. The sample yields 100,000 or so clones, approximately 90% seen once. General observations from the study: Repertoires were sampled only after the peak T cell response. Donors were chiefly white British, with a greater number of females, and clonal diversity was perhaps underestimated.

The sample was peripheral blood, taken on day 0 of AZD1222 vaccination. This TCR derives from an adult in good health.

Here the CDR3 reads CASSLDSGDYNEQFF. In nucleotides, the CDR3 is TGTGCCAGCAGCTTAGATAGCGGGGACTACAATGAGCAGTTCTTC. The rearrangement uses TRBV11-3 and TRBJ2-1; 8 bases map to TRBD2. J gave up 3 bases and V 0 bases, and 1 base lay outside the gene matches. The length of the CDR3 is 15 residues. The germline V gene has CDR1 SGHNT and CDR2 YENEEA.